The T cell receptor (beta chain) described here comes from a study of long-term antiretroviral therapy in people with HIV (dated by TCRdb to between 2021 and 2022). Regarding the research as a whole: The earliest samples were collected about a decade before the 2015 WHO recommendation for immediate ART, when ART was typically delayed until CD4 counts fell. A retrospective serial study tested whether ART initiation and durable HIV suppression were associated with changes in peripheral blood TRB repertoire composition and diversity. From some 27 adults with confirmed HIV infection, the cohort provided under 250 cryopreserved PBMC samples, gathered serially across a mean of around 6 years (range 1-12). About 40% of the 30 participants with HIV were female. No cross-contamination during QIAcube processing was seen in test extractions of a monoclonal T-cell line run alongside approximately 36 polyclonal samples. Study-wide findings and limitations: Narrower CDR3 length ranges were observed in HIV repertoires than in controls, and an antigen-experienced repertoire with only a slight naive shift after ART was suggested by the network structure. The samples span the years 2004 to 2017, and the ART regimens used at that time may not be as effective as current regimens. No data were available on ART adherence, viral resistance or therapy changes, limiting inferences about post-ART repertoire changes. Starting ART was linked to a significant rise in TRB diversity, yet even with long-term ART the diversity remained significantly lower than in transplant donor controls. Expanded TRB clones identified before ART initiation dominated the repertoire across all time points, though the dominance fluctuated and decreased in many PLHIV after ART. Unsorted PBMC were profiled instead of sorted CD4+ and CD8+ T cells because pre-ART samples had limited cell numbers. Since PBMC availability was limited, sequencing covered only the TCR beta chain, with no alpha chain pairing.

To be included, a participant needed at least one PBMC sample from before ART initiation plus at least two post-ART samples. All participants with HIV were treated in the United States of America. Cryopreserved samples of about 1-11 million PBMC were thawed and washed before DNA extraction. At the time of the earliest PBMC sample, participants with HIV were aged between about 20 and 54 years. PBMC samples from each participant spanned 1-4 timepoints before ART initiation and 2-8 timepoints after ART initiation, with a median of 7 samples. For every participant, serial HIV viral load, CD4+ T-cell count, ART history and demographic data were obtained. Using a Qiagen kit on a QIAcube, genomic DNA was extracted from unsorted PBMC, with samples processed in batches of 12. The immunoSEQ hsTCRB v3.0 assay was used at survey level resolution for TRB variable region sequencing. A depth of 40,000-50,000 T-cell genomes per sample was targeted for TRB sequencing. TRB libraries were pooled and sequenced on an Illumina MiSeq using a v3 150-cycle kit. Per the authors' processing: Repertoire analysis ran in R within a reproducible Nextflow workflow covering QC, data transformation and analysis. LymphoSeq2, an R package for AIRR-Seq data exploration, was used to implement custom analyses. A few samples that produced fewer than 5000 total TRB sequences were removed, so some 190 HIV repertoires were analyzed. Among the roughly 200 retained HIV repertoires, under 65 were collected before ART initiation and 120 to 140 after ART initiation. Repertoires were downsampled to 5000 TRB nucleotide sequences, with summary statistics averaged over 100 downsampling iterations. Only TRB sequences with CDR3 regions of at least seven amino acids were retained for analysis. Diversity was assessed using a clonality score derived from Shannon entropy and using the Gini coefficient. In the repertoire networks, any two of the top 5000 CDR3 amino acid sequences were linked whenever the two sequences differed by an edit distance of one. For TRB CDR3 amino acid sequences, GLIPH2 was used to predict antigen specificity groups and MHC restriction. To flag known associations with CMV, EBV, HIV or tissue antigens, CDR3 amino acid sequences were compared against VDJdb and McPAS-TCR. Pre-ART, post-ART and control groups were compared with Wilcoxon signed-rank tests and Holm-Bonferroni correction. In its TCRdb copy, this immuneACCESS table keeps in-frame sequences only and misses some clones. Where compared with another copy, unresolved V genes explain less than half of these, and the others have no known cause. D and trimming were read from the DNA, whereas the V and J calls and clone size are those reported in that table. The sample table records around 8,000 clones; roughly 80% of these occur just once. The ten largest clones capture approximately 17% of the sample.

The CDR3, from cysteine to phenylalanine, totals 10 residues. The only DNA kept is the CDR3, 30 bases in frame from the first base. The germline V gene sets CDR1 to LGHNA and CDR2 to YNFKEQ. This clone was counted only a few times. Its specific antigen is unknown. Sequence at one end of the junction differs from germline and may be a read error. The sequence joins TRBV4-2 to TRBJ2-7, with 8 bases in between that match TRBD1. This TCR was sampled from a man in his forties with HIV. Source: unsorted PBMCs, taken 0.1 years after starting antiretroviral therapy. CDR3 sequence: CASRTGQASF. The DNA is as follows: TGTGCCAGCAGAACGGGACAGGCGAGCTTC.